This T cell receptor (beta chain) was documented in a study of blood T cell repertoires in COVID-19. Study overall: Researchers got acute and convalescent COVID-19 samples from the United States, Italy and Spain. The cDNA or gDNA used as material had been derived from T cells, B-cell-depleted T cells, or PBMCs.

This clone was found a few times. Study processing details: Scientists estimated how many nucleated cells there were by amplifying reference gene primers. Profiled with immunoSEQ multiplex PCR; TCRdb holds only in-frame clones, not every one. V and J calls plus clone size are reproduced from that table; the DNA served to infer D and trimming. The table has around 69,000 clones, over 75% seen once. Germline CDR1 reads PRHDT; CDR2 reads FYEKMQ (reference sequence). The CDR3 is 12 residues long. With 3 bases removed from V and 6 bases from J, the gap between germline ends came to 5 bases. The sequence came from a man in his forties or fifties with acute or convalescent COVID-19. The sample taken for sequencing was peripheral blood. The V gene is TRBV13, the J gene TRBJ2-2; D gene uncertain. The CDR3 sequence is CASSFEAGELFF. For the CDR3, the DNA is TGTGCCAGCAGCTTTGAGGCCGGGGAGCTGTTTTTT.